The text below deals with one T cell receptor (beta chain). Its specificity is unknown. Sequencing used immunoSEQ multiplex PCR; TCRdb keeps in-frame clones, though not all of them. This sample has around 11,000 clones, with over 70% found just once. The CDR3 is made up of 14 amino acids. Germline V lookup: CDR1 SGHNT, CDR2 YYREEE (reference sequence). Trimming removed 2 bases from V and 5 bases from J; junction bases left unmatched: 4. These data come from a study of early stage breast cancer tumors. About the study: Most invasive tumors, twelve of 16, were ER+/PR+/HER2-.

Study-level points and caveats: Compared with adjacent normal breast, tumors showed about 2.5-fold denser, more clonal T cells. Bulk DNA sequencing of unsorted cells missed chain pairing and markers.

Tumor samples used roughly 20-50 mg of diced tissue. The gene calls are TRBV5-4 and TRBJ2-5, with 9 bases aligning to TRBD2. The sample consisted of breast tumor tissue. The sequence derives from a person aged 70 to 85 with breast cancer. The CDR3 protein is CASSFLAGVETQYF. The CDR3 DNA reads TGTGCCAGCAGCTTTTTAGCGGGAGTGGAGACCCAGTACTTC. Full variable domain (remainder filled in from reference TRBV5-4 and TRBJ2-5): ETGVTQSPTHLIKTRGQQVTLRCSSQSGHNTVSWYQQALGQGPQFIFQYYREEENGRGNFPPRFSGLQFPNYSSELNVNALELDDSALYLCASSFLAGVETQYFGPGTRLLVL.